One and the same sample provided the 30 T cell receptor beta chains below, sequenced in a study of CD8 T cells in ankylosing spondylitis. Findings of the study overall: There was a TCR beta motif, made of eight highly homologous variants, that appeared characteristic of ankylosing spondylitis blood.

No antigen is known for these receptors. MiXCR, applied by TCRdb to the 5' RACE reads, yields one record per CDR3 protein. Counted here are 500,000 to 550,000 distinct CDR3 sequences, over 9.5% occurring once; the ten biggest clones make up nearly 7%. Sequenced sample: blood, either unsorted or a sorted T cell fraction (not recorded which). The receptors were gathered from a male donor with ankylosing spondylitis.

This rearrangement joins TRBV5-1 to TRBJ2-1; TRBD2 aligns across 7 bases. The CDR3 has 15 amino acids. With V trimmed by 1 base and J by 5 bases, 6 bases remained unmatched. Germline-derived CDR1 and CDR2 are SGHRS and YFSETQ. The CDR3 region is CASSLSGVVHNEQFF. The CDR3 DNA sequence: TGCGCCAGCAGCTTGAGCGGGGTGGTCCACAATGAGCAGTTCTTC.

This clonotype showed up just a few times. The rearrangement links TRBV29-1 to TRBJ2-1; D tentatively fits TRBD1 or TRBD2 (7 bases each). The CDR3 has 15 residues. With 7 bases removed from V and 10 bases from J, the gap between germline ends came to 26 bases. Per the germline V gene, CDR1 is SQVTM and CDR2 is ANQGSEA. The CDR3 spells CSASQGQRGDLEQFF. The CDR3 DNA reads TGCAGCGCCTCCCAGGGACAGCGGGGTGACTTGGAGCAGTTCTTC.

The chain is built from TRBV5-1 and TRBJ1-6; 10 bases agree with TRBD1. Germline lookup yields CDR1 SGHRS and CDR2 YFSETQ. The CDR3 consists of 16 residues. The V gene end was trimmed by 2 bases and the J gene end by 10 bases; junction bases not matched to a gene: 9. This CDR3 is CASSLNDDRGHSPLHF. CDR3 DNA: TGCGCCAGCAGCTTAAATGACGACAGGGGGCACTCACCCCTCCACTTT.

In this sample, this clonotype turned up many times. The J gene is TRBJ2-1, the V gene TRBV15; 9 positions match TRBD2. The CDR3 length is 15 residues. Trimming removed 0 bases from V and 9 bases from J; junction bases left unmatched: 6. CDR1 and CDR2 from the germline V gene are LNHNV and YYDKDF (reference sequence). The chain's CDR3 is CATSRDSLAGTEQFF. In DNA form, the CDR3 reads TGTGCCACCAGCAGAGATTCGCTAGCGGGAACTGAGCAGTTCTTC.

The V gene is TRBV7-9, the J gene TRBJ1-1; 8 nucleotides match TRBD1. J gave up 7 bases and V 5 bases, and 9 bases lay outside the gene matches. The CDR3 spans 14 residues. CDR1 and CDR2 (germline): SEHNR, FQNEAQ (reference sequence). The CDR3 is CASSIRDRSGEAFF. DNA for the CDR3: TGTGCCAGCAGCATCCGGGACAGGAGCGGTGAAGCTTTCTTT.

This clonotype has ten or more counts. The J gene is TRBJ2-5, the V gene TRBV6-6; no reliable D call. Germline V gives CDR1 MNHNY, CDR2 SVGAGI (reference sequence). Trimming took off 0 bases at V and 5 bases at J, with 4 bases between the two ends. This CDR3 contains 12 residues. DNA of the CDR3: TGTGCCAGCAGTTACTCGAAGGAGACCCAGTACTTC. This encodes CASSYSKETQYF.

The V and J genes are TRBV14 and TRBJ2-1; D ambiguous. Trimming pared 8 bases from V and 8 bases from J, leaving 16 bases between. Germline V gene data show CDR1 as SGHDN and CDR2 as FVKESK. This CDR3 has 13 amino acids. The CDR3 reads CASQNTLWDEQFF. CDR3 DNA sequence: TGTGCCAGCCAAAACACACTTTGGGATGAGCAGTTCTTC.

The chain joins TRBV2 to TRBJ2-7, with D uncertain. This CDR3 region has 13 residues. Germline-derived CDR1 and CDR2 are SNHLY and FYNNEI. Trimming removed 4 bases at V and 7 bases at J, with 14 bases between. DNA of the CDR3: TGTGCCAGCAGTGGCGCCATGGGTGGGGAGCAGTACGTC. Translated, it gives CASSGAMGGEQYV.

The rearrangement uses TRBV20-1 and TRBJ2-1; TRBD2 aligns across 8 bases. CDR3 size: 15 residues. Germline V gene lookup returns CDR1 DFQATT and CDR2 SNEGSKA (reference sequence). Unmatched junction bases numbered 14, after V lost 7 bases and J lost 6 bases. CDR3 sequence (DNA): TGCAGTGAAACCAAGCAGCGGGAGCTGAGCAATGAGCAGTTCTTC. Its protein product is CSETKQRELSNEQFF.

This clonotype was found a few times. V and J are TRBV7-2 and TRBJ2-7; D unresolved. There are 14 residues in the CDR3. V lost 4 bases and J lost 1, with 11 bases in between. Germline V gene data show CDR1 as SGHTA and CDR2 as FQGNSA. The CDR3 loop is CASSSTTASYEQYF. DNA for the CDR3: TGTGCCAGCAGCTCCACCACGGCTTCCTACGAGCAGTACTTC.

Only a few counts were recorded for this clonotype. This chain joins TRBV7-9 and TRBJ1-2, with D unresolved. This CDR3 has 12 residues. Looked up from germline, CDR1 is SEHNR and CDR2 is FQNEAQ (reference sequence). Trimming removed 2 bases from V and 8 bases from J, with 9 bases in between. For the CDR3, the DNA is TGTGCCAGCAGCTTACCTCTGGACGGCTACACCTTC. Encoded protein: CASSLPLDGYTF. Together with reference TRBV7-9 and TRBJ1-2, the CDR3 gives the full variable domain: DTGVSQNPRHKITKRGQNVTFRCDPISEHNRLYWYRQTLGQGPEFLTYFQNEAQLEKSRLLSDRFSAERPKGSFSTLEIQRTEQGDSAMYLCASSLPLDGYTFGSGTRLTVV.

V and J are TRBV2 and TRBJ1-1; D is unresolved. The V end lost 3 bases, the J end lost 0 bases, and 8 bases lay between the germline ends. CDR3 size: 14 residues. CDR1 and CDR2 (germline): SNHLY, FYNNEI. In nucleotides, the CDR3 is TGTGCCAGCAGTGAGGGGTCCATGAACACTGAAGCTTTCTTT. It translates to CASSEGSMNTEAFF. Based on the CDR3 plus reference TRBV2 and TRBJ1-1, the full variable domain is EPEVTQTPSHQVTQMGQEVILRCVPISNHLYFYWYRQILGQKVEFLVSFYNNEISEKSEIFDDQFSVERPDGSNFTLKIRSTKLEDSAMYFCASSEGSMNTEAFFGQGTRLTVV.

The chain joins TRBV20-1 to TRBJ1-1; 9 bases align to TRBD1. The CDR3 consists of 15 residues. Germline CDR1 reads DFQATT; CDR2 reads SNEGSKA (reference sequence). V lost 0 bases and J lost 5; bases outside the gene matches: 7. CDR3 bases: TGCAGTGCTAGAGACCTACAGGGGGCCGGGACTGAAGCTTTCTTT. Protein: CSARDLQGAGTEAFF.

This clonotype was detected a few times. V is TRBV5-1 and J is TRBJ2-1, with TRBD2 matching 9 bases. After removal of 2 bases from V and 2 bases from J, the junction contained 5 bases not matched to a gene. The CDR3 has 16 residues. The germline CDR1 and CDR2 sequences are SGHRS and YFSETQ. This CDR3 is CASSFTAGGTYNEQFF. The CDR3, as DNA: TGCGCCAGCAGCTTCACAGCGGGAGGAACCTACAATGAGCAGTTCTTC. The whole variable domain, remainder taken from reference TRBV5-1 and TRBJ2-1, is KAGVTQTPRYLIKTRGQQVTLSCSPISGHRSVSWYQQTPGQGLQFLFEYFSETQRNKGNFPGRFSGRQFSNSRSEMNVSTLELGDSALYLCASSFTAGGTYNEQFFGPGTRLTVL.

The CDR3 loop reads CASSHSGRTNNEQFF. CDR3 DNA sequence: TGTGCCAGCAGCCATAGCGGGAGAACCAACAATGAGCAGTTCTTC. V and J are TRBV3-1 and TRBJ2-1; the match to TRBD2 covers 9 bases. Unmatched junction bases numbered 5, after V lost 3 bases and J lost 5 bases. The germline CDR1 and CDR2 sequences are LGHDT and YNNKEL (reference sequence). CDR3 length: 15 amino acids.

This clonotype was seen more than once but under ten times. The chain combines TRBV11-1 with TRBJ2-1; tentatively, D is TRBD1 or TRBD2 (5 bases each). The length of the CDR3 is 18 residues. V shed 5 bases and J shed 0 bases, with 20 bases lying between them. Germline loops: CDR1 SGHAT, CDR2 FQDESV (reference sequence). CDR3: CASSHQGGGSHSYNEQFF. The CDR3 coding sequence is TGTGCCAGCAGCCACCAGGGTGGGGGAAGCCACTCCTACAATGAGCAGTTCTTC.

The rearrangement links TRBV12-3 or TRBV12-4 to TRBJ2-1; TRBD2 matches 10 bases. This CDR3 spans 16 amino acids. Trimming at V came to 3 bases and at J to 9 bases, leaving 11 bases not matched to a gene. This chain's CDR3 is CASSFRALAGVSEQFF. In nucleotides, the CDR3 is TGTGCCAGCAGTTTTAGGGCCCTAGCGGGAGTGAGTGAGCAGTTCTTC.

This clonotype was seen at least ten times. This rearrangement joins TRBV5-7 to TRBJ2-2; 8 bases fit TRBD1. TRBV5-7 is labeled an ORF, and its function is uncertain. The CDR3 loop spans 15 amino acids. Trimming cost V 2 bases and J 4 bases; bases outside gene matches: 4. CDR3 nucleotide sequence: TGTGCCAGCAGCTTTGTGACAGGGGCCACCGGGGAGCTGTTTTTT. It is translated as CASSFVTGATGELFF.

The V and J genes are TRBV20-1 and TRBJ2-3, with unresolved D. This CDR3 spans 12 amino acids. V lost 4 bases to trimming and J lost 4 bases, with 9 bases between them. In germline, CDR1 is DFQATT, CDR2 SNEGSKA (reference sequence). Written as DNA, the CDR3 is TGCAGTGCTAAAGTAGGTGCAGATACGCAGTATTTT. It encodes CSAKVGADTQYF.

This chain joins TRBV11-3 and TRBJ1-1; D not certain. The CDR3 has 8 residues. The germline gives CDR1 SGHNT, CDR2 YENEEA. CDR3 coding DNA: TGTGTCCCTATCAAAGCTTTCTTT. Its translation is CVPIKAFF.

This clonotype came up many times. V gene TRBV12-3 or TRBV12-4 combines with J gene TRBJ2-4, with 8 bases that match TRBD1. The CDR3 totals 16 residues. V shed 4 bases, J shed 5 bases, and the junction held 10 bases outside the gene matches. CDR3: CASSSPRPGQENIQYF. In DNA, the CDR3 is TGTGCCAGCAGTTCACCCCGTCCGGGACAGGAAAACATTCAGTACTTC.

This clonotype appeared a few times. The chain employs TRBV2 and TRBJ2-7; 10 positions agree with TRBD2. Looked up from germline, CDR1 is SNHLY and CDR2 is FYNNEI. Unmatched junction bases numbered 15, after V lost 8 bases and J lost 5 bases. This CDR3 contains 16 residues. CDR3: CASSSGSLKNSHEQYF. The DNA for the CDR3 is TGTGCCAGCTCTAGCGGGAGCTTAAAGAATTCCCACGAGCAGTACTTC.

This clonotype came up many times. The rearrangement uses TRBV20-1 and TRBJ2-1; 7 nucleotides agree with TRBD1. Trimming took 6 bases from V and 5 from J; bases not matched to a gene: 16. The length of the CDR3 is 16 residues. Germline CDR1 reads DFQATT; CDR2 reads SNEGSKA (reference sequence). The CDR3 loop is CSASSSGTASNNEQFF. CDR3 in DNA: TGCAGTGCCTCCTCTTCCGGGACAGCTAGCAACAATGAGCAGTTCTTC.

This clonotype was observed a handful of times. This chain connects TRBV25-1 to TRBJ2-1; 8 nucleotides agree with TRBD2. The V and J ends lost 6 bases and 3 bases, in that order; junction bases with no gene match: 16. This CDR3 has 18 residues. CDR1 and CDR2 (germline): MGHDK, SYGVNS. This CDR3 reads CASSPYREGLKNYNEQFF. The CDR3 bases are TGTGCCAGCAGCCCATATCGGGAGGGCCTTAAAAACTACAATGAGCAGTTCTTC.

The chain is built from TRBV9 and TRBJ2-1, with D maybe TRBD1 (5 bases). CDR1 is SGDLS and CDR2 is YYNGEE in the germline V gene. Trimming removed 0 bases from V and 10 bases from J, with 8 bases in between. The length of the CDR3 is 12 residues. The CDR3 bases are TGTGCCAGCAGCGTAGAATGGGGCGAGCAGTTCTTC. It is translated as CASSVEWGEQFF.

The rearrangement joins TRBV12-3 or TRBV12-4 to TRBJ2-5; D is perhaps TRBD2 (5 bases). Trimming removed 6 bases from V and 2 bases from J, with 16 bases in between. The CDR3 contains 15 residues. The CDR3 region has the DNA TGTGCCAGCAGCCCTCGGAGGAAATGGCAAGAGACCCAGTACTTC. It is translated as CASSPRRKWQETQYF.

This clonotype was counted between two and nine times. This chain links TRBV7-9 with TRBJ1-1; D call uncertain. Trimming stripped 1 base from V and 6 bases from J, with 9 bases between. This CDR3 region has 13 residues. The germline CDR1 and CDR2 sequences are SEHNR and FQNEAQ (reference sequence). CDR3 coding DNA: TGTGCCAGCAGCTTAGATGGTTTACCTGAAGCTTTCTTT. Translated, it gives CASSLDGLPEAFF.

The DNA of the CDR3 is TGTGCCAGCAGCAAAGACGGTTGGGGGCTAAGGGAGACCCAGTACTTC. Protein: CASSKDGWGLRETQYF. The chain employs TRBV21-1 and TRBJ2-5; TRBD1, the table's D call, lacks a check against the DNA. TRBV21-1 is a listed pseudogene. The CDR3 spans 16 residues.

This clonotype was counted between two and nine times. The rearrangement uses TRBV15 and TRBJ2-1; 8 bases match TRBD1. This CDR3 contains 15 residues. Germline CDR1 is LNHNV and CDR2 is YYDKDF (reference sequence). Losses at the gene ends were 1 base for V and 4 bases for J; bases not matched to a gene: 3. DNA of the CDR3: TGTGCCACCAGCAGAGTGAGACAGGGGTACAATGAGCAGTTCTTC. Protein: CATSRVRQGYNEQFF.

This clonotype has just a few counts. The chain joins TRBV20-1 to TRBJ2-3, with 9 bases identical to TRBD1. Trimming cost V 6 bases and J 7 bases; bases outside gene matches: 11. Germline CDR1 reads DFQATT; CDR2 reads SNEGSKA (reference sequence). The CDR3 has 14 amino acids. For the CDR3, the DNA is TGCAGTGCCGACGCCGGGACAGGGATTAATACGCAGTATTTT. Encoded protein: CSADAGTGINTQYF.